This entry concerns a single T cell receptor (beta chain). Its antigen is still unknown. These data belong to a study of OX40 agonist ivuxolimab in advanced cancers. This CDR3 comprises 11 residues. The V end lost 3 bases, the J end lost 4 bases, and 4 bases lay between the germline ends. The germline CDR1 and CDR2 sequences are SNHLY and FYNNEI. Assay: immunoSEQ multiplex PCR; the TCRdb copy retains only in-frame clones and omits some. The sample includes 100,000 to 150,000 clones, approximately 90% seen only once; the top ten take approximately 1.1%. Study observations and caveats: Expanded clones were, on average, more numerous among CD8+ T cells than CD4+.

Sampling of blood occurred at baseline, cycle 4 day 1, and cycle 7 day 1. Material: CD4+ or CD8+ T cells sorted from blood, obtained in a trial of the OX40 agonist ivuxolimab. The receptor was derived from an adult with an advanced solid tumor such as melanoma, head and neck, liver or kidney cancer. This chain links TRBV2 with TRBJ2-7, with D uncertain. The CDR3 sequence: CASSELYEQYF. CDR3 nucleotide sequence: TGTGCCAGCAGTGAGCTATACGAGCAGTACTTC.